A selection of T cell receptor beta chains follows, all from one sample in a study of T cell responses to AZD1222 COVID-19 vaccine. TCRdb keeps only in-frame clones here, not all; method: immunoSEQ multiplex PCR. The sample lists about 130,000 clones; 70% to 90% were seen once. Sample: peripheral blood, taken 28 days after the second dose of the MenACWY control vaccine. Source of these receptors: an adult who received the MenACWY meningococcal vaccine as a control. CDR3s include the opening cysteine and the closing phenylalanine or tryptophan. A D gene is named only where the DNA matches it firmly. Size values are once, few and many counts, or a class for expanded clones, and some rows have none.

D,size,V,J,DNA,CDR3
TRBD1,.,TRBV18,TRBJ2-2,TGTGCCAGCTCCCGGGATCGACAGGGGACGAACACCGGGGAGCTGTTTTTT,CASSRDRQGTNTGELFF
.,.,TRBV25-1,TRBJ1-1,TGTGCCAGCAGGTTGGAGGGCACAGGGAACACTGAAGCTTTCTTT,CASRLEGTGNTEAFF
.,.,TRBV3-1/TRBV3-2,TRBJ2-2,TGTGCCAGCAGCCAGGGGGCTCTGGGCACCGGGGAGCTGTTTTTT,CASSQGALGTGELFF
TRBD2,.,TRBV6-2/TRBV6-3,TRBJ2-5,TGTGCCAGCAGTCCGGGGCTAGCGGGAGTTGGGAGGGAGACCCAGTACTTC,CASSPGLAGVGRETQYF
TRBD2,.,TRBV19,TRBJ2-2,TGTGCCAGTAGCGACGGACTAGCGGGAGGGCCTGGGGAGCTGTTTTTT,CASSDGLAGGPGELFF
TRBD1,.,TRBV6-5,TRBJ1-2,TGTGCCAGCAGCCGACAGGGGGCTGATGGCTACACCTTC,CASSRQGADGYTF
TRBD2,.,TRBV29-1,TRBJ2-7,TGCAGCGTTGAAGGAGCGGGATACGAGCAGTACTTC,CSVEGAGYEQYF
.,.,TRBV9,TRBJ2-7,TGTGCCAGCAGCGTAGCTTCAGGATCCTACGAGCAGTACTTC,CASSVASGSYEQYF
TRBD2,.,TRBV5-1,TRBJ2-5,TGCGCCAGCAGCCCGGCCCCCGGGACTAGCGGGGGACAAGAGACCCAGTACTTC,CASSPAPGTSGGQETQYF
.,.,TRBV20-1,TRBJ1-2,TGCAGTGCTAGTGCTGTGGGGAACTATGGCTACACCTTC,CSASAVGNYGYTF
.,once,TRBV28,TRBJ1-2,TGTGCCAGCAGTTCCCCGGGACGCGGAGGCAACTATGGCTACACCTTC,CASSSPGRGGNYGYTF
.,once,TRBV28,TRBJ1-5,TGTGCCAGCAGTCCCCACCTTACACTAGGTCAGCCCCAGCATTTT,CASSPHLTLGQPQHF
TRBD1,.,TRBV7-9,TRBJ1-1,TGTGCCAGCAGCAGGGACAGGGGGTCCCCACCCCGGAACACTGAAGCTTTCTTT,CASSRDRGSPPRNTEAFF
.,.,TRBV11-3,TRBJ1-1,TGTGCCAGCACTCGGGGAGTGAACACTGAAGCTTTCTTT,CASTRGVNTEAFF
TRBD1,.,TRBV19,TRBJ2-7,TGTGCCAGTAGTGTTTACGCCGGGACAGCCATATACGAGCAGTACTTC,CASSVYAGTAIYEQYF
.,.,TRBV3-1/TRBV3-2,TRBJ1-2,TGTGCCAGCAGCCCTGTCCCTCTGGGTGGCTACACCTTC,CASSPVPLGGYTF
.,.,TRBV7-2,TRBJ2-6,TGTGCCAGCAGCTTTCGTTGGCAGCAATACTCTGGGGCCAACGTCCTGACTTTC,CASSFRWQQYSGANVLTF
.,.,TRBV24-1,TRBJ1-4,TGTGCCACCAGTGATCCGACGGGCCCCTACGAAAAACTGTTTTTT,CATSDPTGPYEKLFF
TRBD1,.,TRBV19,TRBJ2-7,TGTGCCAGTAGTATAGTCCAGGACAGGGTGCTTTTGTACTTC,CASSIVQDRVLLYF
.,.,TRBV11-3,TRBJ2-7,TGTGCCAGCCGGGACACCCACTACGAGCAGTACTTC,CASRDTHYEQYF
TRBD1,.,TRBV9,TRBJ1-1,TGTGCCAGCAGCGTAGTTAACAGGGGGGCTGAAGCTTTCTTT,CASSVVNRGAEAFF
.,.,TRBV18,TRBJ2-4,TGTGCCAGCTCACTCCTAGACCCCGGGTCGGCGATTCAGTACTTC,CASSLLDPGSAIQYF
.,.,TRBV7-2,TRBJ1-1,TGTGCCAGCAGCTTAGACGCTTTCTTT,CASSLDAFF
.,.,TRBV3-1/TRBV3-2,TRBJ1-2,TGTGCCAGCAGCCAAGATGGAGTTGCAGCGGGGAGCTATGGCTACACCTTC,CASSQDGVAAGSYGYTF
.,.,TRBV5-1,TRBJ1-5,TGCGCCAGCAGCATCGGTCTGGGGGGCAATCAGCCCCAGCATTTT,CASSIGLGGNQPQHF
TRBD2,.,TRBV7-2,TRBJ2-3,TGTGCCAGCAGCTTTCTAGCGGGAGGCACAGATACGCAGTATTTT,CASSFLAGGTDTQYF
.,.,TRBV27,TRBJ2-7,TGTGCCAGCAGTCAACGCGAGGGCTGGGTTCGAGGCGAGCAGTACTTC,CASSQREGWVRGEQYF
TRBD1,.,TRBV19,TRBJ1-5,TGTGCCAGTAGCCCCCAGACAGGGCGCAATCAGCCCCAGCATTTT,CASSPQTGRNQPQHF
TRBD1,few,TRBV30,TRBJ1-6,TGTGCCTGGAGTTCTCCCCGGACAGGGCCGTCTCTCCACTTT,CAWSSPRTGPSLHF
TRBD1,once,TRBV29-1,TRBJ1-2,TGCAGCGCACAGGGGGCCAAGGGTGGCTACACCTTC,CSAQGAKGGYTF
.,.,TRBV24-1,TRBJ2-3,TGTGCCACCAGTGATGTAGGAGACACAGATACGCAGTATTTT,CATSDVGDTDTQYF